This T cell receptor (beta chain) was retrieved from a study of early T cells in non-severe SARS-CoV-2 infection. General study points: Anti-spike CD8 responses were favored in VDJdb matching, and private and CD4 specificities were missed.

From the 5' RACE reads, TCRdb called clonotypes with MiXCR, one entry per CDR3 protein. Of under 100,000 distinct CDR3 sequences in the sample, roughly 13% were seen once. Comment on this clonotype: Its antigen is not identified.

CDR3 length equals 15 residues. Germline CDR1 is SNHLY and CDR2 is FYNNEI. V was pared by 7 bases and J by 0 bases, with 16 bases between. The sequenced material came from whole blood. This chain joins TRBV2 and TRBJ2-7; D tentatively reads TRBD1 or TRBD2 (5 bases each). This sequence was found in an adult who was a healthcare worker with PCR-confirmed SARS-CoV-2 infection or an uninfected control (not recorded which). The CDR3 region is CASTQSGTRSYEQYF. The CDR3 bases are TGTGCCAGCACCCAATCCGGGACCCGCTCCTACGAGCAGTACTTC.